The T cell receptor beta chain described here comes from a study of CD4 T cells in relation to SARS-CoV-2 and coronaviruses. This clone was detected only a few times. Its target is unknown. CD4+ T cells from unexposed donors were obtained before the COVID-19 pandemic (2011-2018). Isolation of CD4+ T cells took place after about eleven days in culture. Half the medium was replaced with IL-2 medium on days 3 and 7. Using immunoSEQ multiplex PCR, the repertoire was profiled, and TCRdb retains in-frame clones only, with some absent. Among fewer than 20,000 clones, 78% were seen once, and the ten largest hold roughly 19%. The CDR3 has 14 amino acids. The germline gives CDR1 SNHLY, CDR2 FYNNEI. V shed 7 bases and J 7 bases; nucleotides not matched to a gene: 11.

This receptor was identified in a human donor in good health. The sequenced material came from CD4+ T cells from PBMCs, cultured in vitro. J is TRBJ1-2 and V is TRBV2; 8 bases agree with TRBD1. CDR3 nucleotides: TGTGCCAGCACGGTACCCGGGACAGGATCTGGCTACACCTTC. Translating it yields CASTVPGTGSGYTF.